These 18 T cell receptor beta chains were all obtained from the same sample, sequenced in a study of radiotherapy plus CTLA-4 blockade in lung cancer. Data came from immunoSEQ multiplex PCR; TCRdb stores just in-frame clones and leaves some out. The table records around 44,000 clones, 70% to 90% of them present only once. The sequenced sample was peripheral blood, obtained from a patient treated with radiotherapy plus ipilimumab. All receptors derive from a human donor with non-small cell lung cancer that progressed on radiotherapy plus ipilimumab. Some clones in this sample may be carry-over from other donors' samples.

The genes are TRBV21-1 and TRBJ2-7; whether TRBD2, the table's D call, matches the DNA was not checked. TRBV21-1 is a pseudogene. This CDR3 comprises 14 residues. CDR3 sequence: CASSKRAGESEQYF. In DNA, the CDR3 is TGTGCCAGCAGCAAACGGGCGGGGGAAAGCGAGCAGTACTTC.

This clone was recorded a few times. V is TRBV6-1 and J is TRBJ2-6, with D perhaps TRBD1 (6 bases). This CDR3 contains 18 residues. V shed 1 base and J shed 0 bases, with 13 bases lying between them. Germline CDR1 reads MNHNS; CDR2 reads SASEGT. This CDR3 reads CASSEGDRSSSGANVLTF. CDR3 bases: TGTGCCAGCAGTGAAGGAGACAGGTCCTCCTCTGGGGCCAACGTCCTGACTTTC.

V and J are TRBV7-9 and TRBJ2-3; 7 nucleotides match TRBD2. Germline CDR1 is SEHNR and CDR2 is FQNEAQ (reference sequence). CDR3 length: 17 residues. V was pared by 5 bases and J by 3 bases, with 14 bases of the junction left unmatched. CDR3 amino acids: CASSAPAGGSMTDTQYF. For the CDR3, the DNA is TGTGCCAGCAGCGCCCCGGCGGGCGGGAGTATGACAGATACGCAGTATTTT.

The table lists this clone with a few counts. V usage is TRBV7-2 and J usage is TRBJ2-3; TRBD2 might be the D (5 bases). Looked up from germline, CDR1 is SGHTA and CDR2 is FQGNSA. This CDR3 has 13 amino acids. V lost 6 bases to trimming and J lost 6 bases, with 13 bases between them. The CDR3, as DNA: TGTGCCAGCAGTGGGGAGACCGGGGATACGCAGTATTTT. Translation gives CASSGETGDTQYF.

This clone was seen a handful of times. The V call is TRBV5-1, the J call TRBJ1-2; D is uncertain. With 4 bases removed from V and 4 bases from J, the gap between germline ends came to 14 bases. Looked up from germline, CDR1 is SGHRS and CDR2 is YFSETQ. CDR3 length equals 14 residues. The chain's CDR3 is CASSPPLVGYGYTF. The CDR3 DNA reads TGCGCCAGCAGCCCCCCATTGGTCGGCTATGGCTACACCTTC.

The gene calls are TRBV9 and TRBJ2-3, with TRBD2 identical over 7 bases. J lost 0 bases, V lost 4 bases, and 8 bases had no gene match. Germline loops: CDR1 SGDLS, CDR2 YYNGEE. CDR3 length equals 16 residues. This chain's CDR3 is CASSPLAGTSTDTQYF. The CDR3 DNA follows: TGTGCCAGCAGCCCGTTAGCGGGCACTAGCACAGATACGCAGTATTTT. The variable domain in full, with the rest retrieved from reference TRBV9 and TRBJ2-3, is DSGVTQTPKHLITATGQRVTLRCSPRSGDLSVYWYQQSLDQGLQFLIQYYNGEERAKGNILERFSAQQFPDLHSELNLSSLELGDSALYFCASSPLAGTSTDTQYFGPGTRLTVL.

The J gene is TRBJ2-2, the V gene TRBV11-2; 8 bases agree with TRBD2. The CDR3 consists of 15 residues. V was pared by 4 bases and J by 7 bases, with 8 bases of the junction left unmatched. CDR1 SGHAT and CDR2 FQNNGV come from the germline V gene. The CDR3 here is CASSYRGGLIGELFF. DNA of the CDR3: TGTGCCAGCAGCTACCGGGGGGGCCTCATCGGGGAGCTGTTTTTT. Variable domain in full (rest from reference TRBV11-2 and TRBJ2-2): EAGVAQSPRYKIIEKRQSVAFWCNPISGHATLYWYQQILGQGPKLLIQFQNNGVVDDSQLPKDRFSAERLKGVDSTLKIQPAKLEDSAVYLCASSYRGGLIGELFFGEGSRLTVL.

The chain employs TRBV5-6 and TRBJ1-2; TRBD1 might be the D (6 bases). This CDR3 has 13 residues. The ends were cut back, 1 base at V and 8 bases at J, with 12 bases in the middle. The germline V gene encodes CDR1 SGHDT and CDR2 YYEEEE. The CDR3 here is CASSLQQGHGYTF. CDR3 in DNA: TGTGCCAGCAGCTTGCAACAGGGCCACGGCTACACCTTC.

The chain couples TRBV6-5 to TRBJ1-2; 9 bases fit TRBD1. Looked up from germline, CDR1 is MNHEY and CDR2 is SVGAGI. CDR3 length equals 15 residues. The ends lost 7 bases at V and 7 bases at J; junction bases unmatched: 13. CDR3 nucleotide sequence: TGTGCCAGCACCTGGACAGGGGAGCTAACTATTGGCTACACCTTC. This sequence encodes CASTWTGELTIGYTF.

The chain joins TRBV5-1 to TRBJ1-5; D might be TRBD1 (6 bases). V gave up 4 bases and J gave up 0 bases, with 11 bases separating them. Germline V gene data show CDR1 as SGHRS and CDR2 as YFSETQ. CDR3 length: 15 amino acids. The CDR3 DNA reads as TGCGCCAGCAGCCCGGGACACCCTAGCAATCAGCCCCAGCATTTT. Amino acids: CASSPGHPSNQPQHF.

The genes are TRBV5-1 and TRBJ2-4, with D maybe TRBD2 (6 bases). CDR1 SGHRS and CDR2 YFSETQ come from the germline V gene. The CDR3 runs to 13 residues. V dropped 4 bases and J dropped 8 bases, with 13 bases sitting between them. CDR3 nucleotides: TGCGCCAGCAGCGCCGGGACTTCCGACATTCAGTACTTC. It is translated as CASSAGTSDIQYF.

This sequence joins TRBV5-1 and TRBJ1-1, with D uncertain. This CDR3 has 14 amino acids. Germline CDR1 SGHRS, CDR2 YFSETQ. Trimming removed 0 bases at V and 1 base at J, with 7 bases between. The CDR3 DNA follows: TGCGCCAGCAGCTTGGACCCGGGGAACACTGAAGCTTTCTTT. It specifies CASSLDPGNTEAFF.

The table lists this clone with a count of one. The V call is TRBV5-1, the J call TRBJ1-1; 10 bases are a match to TRBD1. Germline CDR1 reads SGHRS; CDR2 reads YFSETQ. The V segment lost 4 bases and the J segment 7 bases; nucleotides outside the gene matches: 7. The CDR3 is 14 amino acids. CDR3 sequence: CASSPTGGFGEAFF. DNA for the CDR3: TGCGCCAGCAGCCCGACAGGGGGCTTCGGTGAAGCTTTCTTT.

The V call is TRBV19, the J call TRBJ1-4; TRBD1 might be the D (5 bases). The CDR3 covers 14 residues. Trimming left V 7 bases short and J 5 bases short, with 14 bases between. The germline V gene encodes CDR1 LNHDA and CDR2 SQIVND (reference sequence). This chain's CDR3 is CASNNRHENEKLFF. CDR3 nucleotide sequence: TGTGCCAGTAATAACAGGCATGAAAATGAAAAACTGTTTTTT. Supplemented by reference TRBV19 and TRBJ1-4, the full variable domain reads DGGITQSPKYLFRKEGQNVTLSCEQNLNHDAMYWYRQDPGQGLRLIYYSQIVNDFQKGDIAEGYSVSREKKESFPLTVTSAQKNPTAFYLCASNNRHENEKLFFGSGTQLSVL.

V gene TRBV7-6 combines with J gene TRBJ1-3, with D tentatively TRBD1 (6 bases). The V end lost 3 bases, the J end lost 10 bases, and 10 bases lay between the germline ends. CDR1 and CDR2 (germline): SGHVS, FNYEAQ. The length of the CDR3 is 12 residues. CDR3 loop: CASSFYRETIYF. As DNA, the CDR3 is TGTGCCAGCAGCTTTTACAGGGAAACCATATATTTT.

This clone was detected a few times. The rearrangement joins TRBV4-1 to TRBJ2-7; 11 bases align to TRBD2. Looked up from germline, CDR1 is MGHRA and CDR2 is YSYEKL. The CDR3 length is 16 residues. V gave up 0 bases and J gave up 4 bases; unmatched junction bases: 5. CDR3 region: CASSQEFSGGEYEQYF. The CDR3 nucleotides read TGCGCCAGCAGCCAAGAGTTTAGCGGGGGGGAGTACGAGCAGTACTTC.

This clone has just a few counts. The chain combines TRBV28 with TRBJ2-7; the D is unclear. The CDR3 totals 12 residues. V was shortened by 3 bases and J by 7 bases, with 10 bases between the two germline ends. Per germline, CDR1 MDHEN and CDR2 SYDVKM. In nucleotides, the CDR3 is TGTGCCAGCAGTTTTCAGGTCTGGGAGCAGTACTTC. Translated: CASSFQVWEQYF.

The rearrangement joins TRBV29-1 to TRBJ2-2; 10 nucleotides line up with TRBD2. J gave up 5 bases and V 4 bases, and 7 bases lay outside the gene matches. Germline assignment: CDR1 SQVTM and CDR2 ANQGSEA. This CDR3 is built from 15 residues. As DNA, the CDR3 is TGCAGCGTTGGCCTAGCGGGAGTTCTAACCGGGGAGCTGTTTTTT. Amino acid sequence: CSVGLAGVLTGELFF.